The TCR beta chain under discussion was sequenced for a study of shared clonotypes between healthy human individuals. Study-wide findings and caveats: Generation probabilities of non-shared clonotypes were lower (relative to those shared by all four donors).

Trimming stripped 6 bases from V and 4 bases from J, with 4 bases between. The V gene's germline CDR1 is MNHNY and CDR2 SVGAGI (reference sequence). The CDR3 spans 12 residues. Clones were read by immunoSEQ multiplex PCR, and TCRdb kept only the in-frame ones, dropping some. The data contain approximately 2.3 million clones, about 92% of them singletons. Comment on this clone: The antigen is undetermined. Other DNA sequences from this sample encode an identical CDR3 as well.

The sequenced sample consisted of naive CD4+ T cells from PBMCs. As to subset: CD45RA+ positively selected. The chain uses TRBV6-6 and TRBJ2-6; D gene ambiguous. This sequence was found in a man in his late teens or twenties in good health. Some clones in this sample may be carry-over from other donors' samples. The CDR3 here is CASSSGANVLTF. The CDR3 DNA reads as TGTGCCAGCAGCTCGGGGGCCAACGTCCTGACTTTC.